These 10 T cell receptor beta chains were sequenced from one sample in a study of CD8 T cells in ankylosing spondylitis. Findings of the study overall: Seemingly distinctive of ankylosing spondylitis blood was a TCR beta motif formed by eight highly homologous variants.

For these TCRs, the target antigens are not known. TCRdb used MiXCR to reprocess the 5' RACE reads, holding one entry per CDR3 protein. The sample lists just under 550,000 distinct CDR3 sequences; about 13% were seen once. The sample comprised blood, either unsorted or a sorted T cell fraction (not recorded which). These receptors were obtained from a male donor with ankylosing spondylitis.

The chain has TRBV20-1 and TRBJ2-5, with 7 nucleotides matching TRBD2. V lost 6 bases to trimming and J lost 2 bases; unmatched junction nucleotides: 18. In germline, CDR1 is DFQATT, CDR2 SNEGSKA (reference sequence). This CDR3 is 17 amino acids long. CDR3: CSAPVSGREIGQETQYF. As DNA, the CDR3 is TGCAGTGCCCCAGTAAGCGGGCGGGAGATAGGACAAGAGACCCAGTACTTC.

This clonotype was detected only a few times. V gene TRBV27 combines with J gene TRBJ2-7, with D possibly matching TRBD1 (6 bases). The CDR3 extends over 12 amino acids. Trimming took off 5 bases at V and 7 bases at J, with 12 bases between the two ends. Germline-derived CDR1 and CDR2 are MNHEY and SMNVEV (reference sequence). The CDR3 protein is CASSGTLGEQYF. The CDR3 region has the DNA TGTGCCAGCAGTGGGACATTGGGGGAGCAGTACTTC.

A few counts support this clonotype. This rearrangement joins TRBV19 to TRBJ2-7; TRBD1 or TRBD2 may be the D gene (7 bases each). V gave up 5 bases and J gave up 4 bases, with 18 bases separating them. The length of the CDR3 is 15 residues. In germline, CDR1 is LNHDA, CDR2 SQIVND (reference sequence). The CDR3 sequence is CASSPRGGTGYEQYF. CDR3 coding DNA: TGTGCCAGTAGTCCCAGGGGGGGGACTGGTTACGAGCAGTACTTC.

This clonotype was observed many times. The chain combines TRBV24-1 with TRBJ2-1; D not certain. The CDR3 covers 12 residues. Per the germline V gene, CDR1 is KGHDR and CDR2 is SFDVKD. V dropped 5 bases and J dropped 10 bases, with 11 bases sitting between them. The CDR3 is CATSAAVGEQFF. In DNA, the CDR3 is TGTGCCACCAGTGCTGCGGTCGGGGAGCAGTTCTTC.

The V gene is TRBV5-5, the J gene TRBJ1-1; D is ambiguous. V lost 3 bases to trimming and J lost 4 bases, with 10 bases between them. The V gene's germline CDR1 is SGHKS and CDR2 YYEKEE (reference sequence). The CDR3 contains 13 residues. The DNA of the CDR3 is TGTGCCAGCAGCTCGGGGTGGTCCACTGAAGCTTTCTTT. Translation gives CASSSGWSTEAFF. Complete variable domain (other parts from reference TRBV5-5 and TRBJ1-1): DAGVTQSPTHLIKTRGQQVTLRCSPISGHKSVSWYQQVLGQGPQFIFQYYEKEERGRGNFPDRFSARQFPNYSSELNVNALLLGDSALYLCASSSGWSTEAFFGQGTRLTVV.

This clonotype showed up just a few times. This chain uses TRBV6-5 with TRBJ2-5; 8 nucleotides align to TRBD2. The CDR3 length is 15 residues. Trimming removed 2 bases from V and 4 bases from J; junction bases left unmatched: 6. The germline V gene has CDR1 MNHEY and CDR2 SVGAGI. The CDR3 protein is CASSYGAGVGETQYF. For the CDR3, the DNA is TGTGCCAGCAGTTACGGAGCGGGAGTGGGAGAGACCCAGTACTTC.

CDR3 nucleotides: TGTGCCAGCAGCTTAGTAGGGGACAGCTTCACAGATACGCAGTATTTT. It yields the protein CASSLVGDSFTDTQYF. This chain connects TRBV7-9 to TRBJ2-3; 7 bases align to TRBD1. After removal of 1 base from V and 2 bases from J, the junction contained 6 bases not matched to a gene. From germline, CDR1 is SEHNR and CDR2 FQNEAQ (reference sequence). CDR3 length: 16 residues.

This chain links TRBV5-1 with TRBJ1-2; 8 nucleotides match TRBD1. V lost 4 bases, J lost 2 bases, and 7 bases stayed unmatched. Germline V gene lookup returns CDR1 SGHRS and CDR2 YFSETQ. This CDR3 spans 15 amino acids. CDR3 region: CASSPRTGKNYGYTF. CDR3 nucleotide sequence: TGCGCCAGCAGCCCTAGGACAGGGAAGAACTATGGCTACACCTTC.

This clonotype was detected only once. CDR3 protein: CASSQSNSAPPSSYEQYV. The CDR3 DNA sequence: TGCGCCAGCAGTCAATCTAACAGCGCCCCCCCAAGCTCCTACGAGCAGTACGTC. This chain connects TRBV23-1 to TRBJ2-7, with unresolved D. TRBV23-1 is identified as an open reading frame with a role that is uncertain. V was trimmed by 0 bases and J by 0 bases, leaving 18 bases between them. This CDR3 spans 18 amino acids.

The rearrangement uses TRBV11-3 and TRBJ1-1, with D tentatively TRBD1 (5 bases). Germline assignment: CDR1 SGHNT and CDR2 YENEEA. The V end lost 7 bases, the J end lost 1 base, and 16 bases lay between the germline ends. The CDR3 runs 15 residues. CDR3 in amino acids: CASIIPKGTNTEAFF. The CDR3 DNA follows: TGTGCCAGCATCATACCTAAAGGGACGAACACTGAAGCTTTCTTT.